A selection of T cell receptor beta chains follows, all from one sample in a study of PD-1 blockade in classical Hodgkin lymphoma. TCRdb's copy holds only in-frame clones and misses some; the assay was immunoSEQ multiplex PCR. The sample contains 2,000 to 2,500 clones, less than 75% of which appear only once. The sample consisted of CD8+ T cells from blood, taken at baseline. These TCRs come from a human donor with classical Hodgkin lymphoma. The CDR3 runs from the conserved cysteine through the conserved F or W. A D gene is named only where the DNA matches it firmly. Clone size is given for some rows only: seen once, a few or many times, or a class if the clone is expanded.

CDR3 DNA: TGTGCCAGCAGCTTAGGCAGGGGGCGCCTTCAGCCCCAGCATTTT; CDR3 protein: CASSLGRGRLQPQHF; D gene: TRBD1; clone size: NA; J gene: TRBJ1-5; V gene: TRBV13
CDR3 DNA: TGTGCCAGCAGCTTAAATGCGGGAGCCTACAATGAGCAGTTCTTC; CDR3 protein: CASSLNAGAYNEQFF; D gene: TRBD2; clone size: NA; J gene: TRBJ2-1; V gene: TRBV7-2
CDR3 DNA: TGTGCCTGGAGAAGGGGGGGGTACACCGGGGAGCTGTTTTTT; CDR3 protein: CAWRRGGYTGELFF; D gene: NA; clone size: NA; J gene: TRBJ2-2; V gene: TRBV30
CDR3 DNA: TGTGCCAGCAGCGGGACACTCTACTCTGGGGCCAACGTCCTGACTTTC; CDR3 protein: CASSGTLYSGANVLTF; D gene: NA; clone size: NA; J gene: TRBJ2-6; V gene: TRBV7-9
CDR3 DNA: TGTGCCAGCAGCTACCGCCCCAAAGGGGCGGGCTCCTACAATGAGCAGTTCTTC; CDR3 protein: CASSYRPKGAGSYNEQFF; D gene: NA; clone size: once; J gene: TRBJ2-1; V gene: TRBV7-9
CDR3 DNA: TGTGCCAGCAGTGTGACACTCTATAGCACTGAAGCTTTCTTT; CDR3 protein: CASSVTLYSTEAFF; D gene: NA; clone size: NA; J gene: TRBJ1-1; V gene: TRBV6-6
CDR3 DNA: TGTGCCAGCAGCGGGACAGGGGTAGGTGGAGAGACCCAGTACTTC; CDR3 protein: CASSGTGVGGETQYF; D gene: TRBD1; clone size: NA; J gene: TRBJ2-5; V gene: TRBV6-1
CDR3 DNA: TGTGCCAGCAGCCCCGGGACAGGGGGGTTAAACACTGAAGCTTTCTTT; CDR3 protein: CASSPGTGGLNTEAFF; D gene: TRBD1; clone size: NA; J gene: TRBJ1-1; V gene: TRBV19
CDR3 DNA: TGCGCCAGCAGCCAAGGAGTCCTAGCGGGAGGTCTATCAGATACGCAGTATTTT; CDR3 protein: CASSQGVLAGGLSDTQYF; D gene: TRBD2; clone size: NA; J gene: TRBJ2-3; V gene: TRBV4-3
CDR3 DNA: TGCGCCAGCAGCCAAGAAGGGGTTCGTGGAACCGGGGAGCTGTTTTTT; CDR3 protein: CASSQEGVRGTGELFF; D gene: NA; clone size: NA; J gene: TRBJ2-2; V gene: TRBV4-1
CDR3 DNA: TGTGCCAGCAGCTTGGAAGGTCTCAGATCCTTCTATGGCTACACCTTC; CDR3 protein: CASSLEGLRSFYGYTF; D gene: NA; clone size: NA; J gene: TRBJ1-2; V gene: TRBV5-4
CDR3 DNA: TGCGCCAGCAGCCAAGAAACAGGGGGCTCGACCTACGAGCAGTACTTC; CDR3 protein: CASSQETGGSTYEQYF; D gene: TRBD1; clone size: NA; J gene: TRBJ2-7; V gene: TRBV4-1
CDR3 DNA: TGTGCCAGCAGCTTGGGGGGGCTCGGCAATCAGCCCCAGCATTTT; CDR3 protein: CASSLGGLGNQPQHF; D gene: NA; clone size: few; J gene: TRBJ1-5; V gene: TRBV7-9
CDR3 DNA: TGTGCCAGCAGCCCCGGGACAGGGGGGTTAAACACTGAAGCTTTCTTT; CDR3 protein: CASSPGTGGLNTEAFF; D gene: TRBD1; clone size: NA; J gene: TRBJ1-1; V gene: TRBV9
CDR3 DNA: TGCGCCAGCAGCCCCGGGGGGACTGAAGCTTTCTTT; CDR3 protein: CASSPGGTEAFF; D gene: NA; clone size: NA; J gene: TRBJ1-1; V gene: TRBV5-1
CDR3 DNA: TGTGCCAGCAGCTCTCGACAAAGTCGGGCCAACGTCCTGACTTTC; CDR3 protein: CASSSRQSRANVLTF; D gene: NA; clone size: NA; J gene: TRBJ2-6; V gene: TRBV11-3
CDR3 DNA: TGTGCCAGCAGCCCCGGGACAGGGGGGTTAAACACTGAAGCTTTCTTT; CDR3 protein: CASSPGTGGLNTEAFF; D gene: TRBD1; clone size: few; J gene: TRBJ1-1; V gene: TRBV7-2
CDR3 DNA: TGTGCCAGCAGTGACTCTGGGACTAGCCCCCAAGAGCAGTTCTTC; CDR3 protein: CASSDSGTSPQEQFF; D gene: TRBD2; clone size: NA; J gene: TRBJ2-1; V gene: TRBV6-4
CDR3 DNA: TGTGCCAGCAGCTTAGTACTTAGCGGGGAAGAGACCCAGTACTTC; CDR3 protein: CASSLVLSGEETQYF; D gene: TRBD2; clone size: NA; J gene: TRBJ2-5; V gene: TRBV7-9
CDR3 DNA: TGTGCCAGTAGTATTATGGCCCCTCATGAGCAGTTCTTC; CDR3 protein: CASSIMAPHEQFF; D gene: NA; clone size: NA; J gene: TRBJ2-1; V gene: TRBV19
CDR3 DNA: TGTGCCAGCAGGCCCCCGGGGAATATGTATGGCTACACCTTC; CDR3 protein: CASRPPGNMYGYTF; D gene: NA; clone size: NA; J gene: TRBJ1-2; V gene: TRBV7-9
CDR3 DNA: TGTGCCAGCAGCTTAGACGGCAATCAGCCCCAGCATTTT; CDR3 protein: CASSLDGNQPQHF; D gene: NA; clone size: NA; J gene: TRBJ1-5; V gene: TRBV14
CDR3 DNA: TGTGCCAGCAGTTACTCAAGTCCTGGCTTCGCCTACGAGCAGTACTTC; CDR3 protein: CASSYSSPGFAYEQYF; D gene: NA; clone size: NA; J gene: TRBJ2-7; V gene: TRBV6-5
CDR3 DNA: TGTGCCAGTAGCCAATTCGGGTGGGCAGATACGCAGTATTTT; CDR3 protein: CASSQFGWADTQYF; D gene: NA; clone size: NA; J gene: TRBJ2-3; V gene: TRBV19
CDR3 DNA: TGTGCCAGCAGTGACTCGGAGACAGGATCCTCCAATCAGCCCCAGCATTTT; CDR3 protein: CASSDSETGSSNQPQHF; D gene: NA; clone size: medium-sized; J gene: TRBJ1-5; V gene: TRBV6-4
CDR3 DNA: TGCGCCTCGGGACCCTACAATGAGCAGTTCTTC; CDR3 protein: CASGPYNEQFF; D gene: NA; clone size: NA; J gene: TRBJ2-1; V gene: TRBV4-3
CDR3 DNA: TGTGCCAGTAGCTCCCTTAGCGGCAGATCCTACAATGAGCAGTTCTTC; CDR3 protein: CASSSLSGRSYNEQFF; D gene: NA; clone size: NA; J gene: TRBJ2-1; V gene: TRBV19
CDR3 DNA: TGTGCTAGTGGCCTCCCCTCCGGGACTAGCGGGAGAGGAAAGGACAATGAGCAGTTCTTC; CDR3 protein: CASGLPSGTSGRGKDNEQFF; D gene: TRBD2; clone size: NA; J gene: TRBJ2-1; V gene: TRBV12-5
CDR3 DNA: TGTGCCTGGATGAAGGGGAGAAACACCATATATTTT; CDR3 protein: CAWMKGRNTIYF; D gene: NA; clone size: NA; J gene: TRBJ1-3; V gene: TRBV11-2
CDR3 DNA: TGCAGCGCTAGACAGGAGCTCTCCTACGAGCAGTACTTC; CDR3 protein: CSARQELSYEQYF; D gene: NA; clone size: NA; J gene: TRBJ2-7; V gene: TRBV29-1
CDR3 DNA: TGTGCCAGCAGTTTAGTAGCGGGCACAGATACGCAGTATTTT; CDR3 protein: CASSLVAGTDTQYF; D gene: NA; clone size: large; J gene: TRBJ2-3; V gene: TRBV28
CDR3 DNA: TGTGCCAGCAGCAAACGGTCGAGGACTAGCGGGAGTTACGAGCAGTACTTC; CDR3 protein: CASSKRSRTSGSYEQYF; D gene: NA; clone size: NA; J gene: TRBJ2-7; V gene: TRBV21-1
CDR3 DNA: TGTGCCAGCAGTTCACTAGCGGGAGTTTACGAGCAGTACTTC; CDR3 protein: CASSSLAGVYEQYF; D gene: TRBD2; clone size: NA; J gene: TRBJ2-7; V gene: TRBV7-9
CDR3 DNA: TGTGCCAGCAGCCATGACATAAACCACTTCTACGAGCAGTACTTC; CDR3 protein: CASSHDINHFYEQYF; D gene: NA; clone size: NA; J gene: TRBJ2-7; V gene: TRBV5-5
CDR3 DNA: TGTGCCAGCAGCCCCGGACAGCCGCGCAGTGAAAAACTGTTTTTT; CDR3 protein: CASSPGQPRSEKLFF; D gene: NA; clone size: few; J gene: TRBJ1-4; V gene: TRBV5-5
CDR3 DNA: TGCGCCAGCAGCTTGGAGGGCAGGGGGTACGACAATGAGCAGTTCTTC; CDR3 protein: CASSLEGRGYDNEQFF; D gene: TRBD1; clone size: NA; J gene: TRBJ2-1; V gene: TRBV5-1
CDR3 DNA: TGCGCCAGCAGTGAGCTACTAGCGGTTTACAATGAGCAGTTCTTC; CDR3 protein: CASSELLAVYNEQFF; D gene: TRBD2; clone size: NA; J gene: TRBJ2-1; V gene: TRBV10-2
CDR3 DNA: TGTGCCAGCAGCGGGACAGGGCAAGATACGCAGTATTTT; CDR3 protein: CASSGTGQDTQYF; D gene: TRBD1; clone size: NA; J gene: TRBJ2-3; V gene: TRBV2
CDR3 DNA: TGTGCCAGCAGCCGTCCCGGGACTAGCGGGCCAGAGCAGTTCTTC; CDR3 protein: CASSRPGTSGPEQFF; D gene: TRBD2; clone size: NA; J gene: TRBJ2-1; V gene: TRBV9
CDR3 DNA: TGTGCCAGCAGCACAAGTAGGAGACGACAAAGTCGGGCCAACGTCCTGACTTTC; CDR3 protein: CASSTSRRRQSRANVLTF; D gene: NA; clone size: NA; J gene: TRBJ2-6; V gene: TRBV7-2
CDR3 DNA: TGTGCCAGCAGTTTAAGCAGTCTTTCTGAAGCTTTCTTT; CDR3 protein: CASSLSSLSEAFF; D gene: NA; clone size: NA; J gene: TRBJ1-1; V gene: TRBV27
CDR3 DNA: TGTGCCAGCAGTTTTTCCCAGGGGGTTTCCTATGGCTACACCTTC; CDR3 protein: CASSFSQGVSYGYTF; D gene: TRBD1; clone size: NA; J gene: TRBJ1-2; V gene: TRBV6-4
CDR3 DNA: TGTGCCAGCAGCTTATCGGCCTACCTATACAATGAGCAGTTCTTC; CDR3 protein: CASSLSAYLYNEQFF; D gene: NA; clone size: NA; J gene: TRBJ2-1; V gene: TRBV7-2
CDR3 DNA: TGTGCCAGCAGCTTGGCATTTTTAGCGGGATACAATGAGCAGTTCTTC; CDR3 protein: CASSLAFLAGYNEQFF; D gene: TRBD2; clone size: NA; J gene: TRBJ2-1; V gene: TRBV13
CDR3 DNA: TGTGCCAGCAGTGAGACACCGCAAAACACCGGGGAGCTGTTTTTT; CDR3 protein: CASSETPQNTGELFF; D gene: NA; clone size: NA; J gene: TRBJ2-2; V gene: TRBV6-4
CDR3 DNA: TGTGCCAGCAGCCAAGAATGGGTAGATACGCAGTATTTT; CDR3 protein: CASSQEWVDTQYF; D gene: NA; clone size: NA; J gene: TRBJ2-3; V gene: TRBV14
CDR3 DNA: TGTGCCAGCAGTCCCCGGTGGGGGGGGCCTTACAATGAGCAGTTCTTC; CDR3 protein: CASSPRWGGPYNEQFF; D gene: NA; clone size: few; J gene: TRBJ2-1; V gene: TRBV6-4
CDR3 DNA: TGTGCCACCAGCAGACGGGACAGTTGGCCTTATAATTCACCCCTCCACTTT; CDR3 protein: CATSRRDSWPYNSPLHF; D gene: TRBD1; clone size: NA; J gene: TRBJ1-6; V gene: TRBV15
CDR3 DNA: TGTGCCACCAGCCAGGGGTATAGCAATCAGCCCCAGCATTTT; CDR3 protein: CATSQGYSNQPQHF; D gene: NA; clone size: NA; J gene: TRBJ1-5; V gene: TRBV15